The following is a TCR beta chain sequence with its context. The antigen remains unidentified. The sample comes from a study of T cell responses to AZD1222 COVID-19 vaccine. Study outcomes and limitations: Once two AZD1222 doses were given, Spike-specific TCR breadth and depth went up.

The CDR3 loop spans 14 amino acids. J lost 0 bases, V lost 6 bases, and 4 bases had no gene match. Germline V gene sequence: CDR1 SGHVS, CDR2 FQNEAQ. TCRdb's table, derived via immunoSEQ multiplex PCR, lists solely in-frame clones and lacks some. The repertoire includes over 85,000 clones, about nine tenths of them detected once, and about a sixth sits in the top ten. The specimen was peripheral blood, collected 28 days after the second AZD1222 dose. The chain employs TRBV7-8 and TRBJ1-1; 7 bases agree with TRBD1. This sequence originates from an adult who received the AZD1222 COVID-19 vaccine. The CDR3 DNA sequence: TGTGCCAGCAGGTGGGACAGTTTGAACACTGAAGCTTTCTTT. It encodes CASRWDSLNTEAFF.